This T cell receptor (delta chain) was identified during a study of γδ T cells in repeated Plasmodium falciparum infection. The study, taken as a whole, reports: Vdelta2-negative gammadelta repertoires, largely Vdelta1+, seemingly showed infection-driven waves of new clonal selection.

V shed 4 bases, J shed 10 bases, and the junction held 18 bases outside the gene matches. Germline CDR1 reads TSWWSYY; CDR2 reads QGS. The CDR3 covers 16 residues. Vgamma9/Vdelta2+ and Vdelta2-negative gammadelta T cells were flow-sorted from PBMC for bulk sequencing. As regards this clone: The antigen is undetermined. The protein given by TCRdb reflects a much larger clone and differs at residue 5 from this DNA's translation, likely from a read error; the protein shown is the DNA's translation.

TRG and TRD sequences were obtained from every sorted gammadelta sample. TCRdb re-called clones from the multiplex PCR reads using CATT. The sample holds tens of thousands of delta-chain clones; 0.75% to 1% are singletons and the top ten take 9.6%. The V gene is TRDV1, the J gene TRDJ1; 7 bases map to TRDD3. The J gene, absent from TCRdb, was called here by matching the DNA to germline. The sample taken for sequencing was gamma-delta T cells from blood. The sequence came from a pool of human donors (malaria-infected and uninfected, not separated). CDR3 sequence reads: CALGGGVRLGIDRLIF. DNA of the CDR3: TGTGCTCTTGGGGGAGGGGTCCGTCTGGGGATAGATCGACTCATCTTT.